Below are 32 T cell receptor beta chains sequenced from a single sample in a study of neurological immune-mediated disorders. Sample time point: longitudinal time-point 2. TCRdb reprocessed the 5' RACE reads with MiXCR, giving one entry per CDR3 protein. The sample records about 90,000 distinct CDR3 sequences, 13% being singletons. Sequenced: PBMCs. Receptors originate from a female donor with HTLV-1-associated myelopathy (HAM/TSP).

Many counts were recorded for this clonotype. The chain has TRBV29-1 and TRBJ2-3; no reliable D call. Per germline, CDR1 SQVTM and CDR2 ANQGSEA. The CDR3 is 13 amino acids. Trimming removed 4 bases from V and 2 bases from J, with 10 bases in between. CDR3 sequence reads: CSVVGRITDTQYF. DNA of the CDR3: TGCAGCGTTGTCGGCAGGATCACAGATACGCAGTATTTT.

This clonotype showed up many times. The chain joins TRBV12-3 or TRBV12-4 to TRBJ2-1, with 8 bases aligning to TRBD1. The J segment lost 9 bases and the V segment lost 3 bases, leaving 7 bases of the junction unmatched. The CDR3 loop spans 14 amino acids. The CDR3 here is CASSFLQGASEQFF. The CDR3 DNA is TGTGCCAGCAGTTTTCTGCAGGGGGCAAGTGAGCAGTTCTTC.

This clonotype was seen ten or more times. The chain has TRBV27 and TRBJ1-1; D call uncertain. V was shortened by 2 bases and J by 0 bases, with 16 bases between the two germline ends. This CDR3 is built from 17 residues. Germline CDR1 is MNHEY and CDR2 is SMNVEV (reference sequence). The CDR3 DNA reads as TGTGCCAGCAGTTTACTTCCGGAGTCGTACATGAACACTGAAGCTTTCTTT. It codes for CASSLLPESYMNTEAFF.

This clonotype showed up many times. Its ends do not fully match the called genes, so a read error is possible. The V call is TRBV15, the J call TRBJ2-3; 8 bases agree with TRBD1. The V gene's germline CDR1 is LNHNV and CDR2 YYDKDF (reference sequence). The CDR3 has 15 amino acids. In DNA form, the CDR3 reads TGTGCTACCAGCAGAGATGGACAGGGCAGGGATACGCAGTATTTT. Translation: CATSRDGQGRDTQYF.

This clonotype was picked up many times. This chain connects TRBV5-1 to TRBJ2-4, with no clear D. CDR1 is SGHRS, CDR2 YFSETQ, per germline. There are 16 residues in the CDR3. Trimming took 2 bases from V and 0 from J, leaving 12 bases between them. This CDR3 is CASSLGLLLAKNIQYF. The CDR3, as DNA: TGCGCCAGCAGCTTAGGCCTTTTACTAGCCAAAAACATTCAGTACTTC.

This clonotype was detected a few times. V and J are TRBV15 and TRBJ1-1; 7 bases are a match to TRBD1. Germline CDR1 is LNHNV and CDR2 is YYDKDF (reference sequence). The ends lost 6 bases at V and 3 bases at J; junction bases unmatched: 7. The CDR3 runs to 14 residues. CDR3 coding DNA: TGTGCCACCAGACGACAGGGAGAGTACACTGAAGCTTTCTTT. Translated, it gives CATRRQGEYTEAFF.

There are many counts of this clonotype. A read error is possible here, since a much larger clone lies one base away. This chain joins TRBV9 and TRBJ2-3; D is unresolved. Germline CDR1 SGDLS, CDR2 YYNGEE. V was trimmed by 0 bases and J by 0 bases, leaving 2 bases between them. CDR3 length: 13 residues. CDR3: CASSVVSTDTQYF. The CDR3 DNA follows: TGTGCCAGCAGCGTAGTAAGCACAGATACGCAGTATTTT.

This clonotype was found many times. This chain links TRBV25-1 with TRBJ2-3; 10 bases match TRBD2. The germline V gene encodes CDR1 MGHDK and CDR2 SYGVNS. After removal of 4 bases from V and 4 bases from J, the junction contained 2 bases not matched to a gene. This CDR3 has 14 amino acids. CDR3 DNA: TGTGCCAGCAGTGTACTAGCGGGGCCAGATACGCAGTATTTT. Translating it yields CASSVLAGPDTQYF.

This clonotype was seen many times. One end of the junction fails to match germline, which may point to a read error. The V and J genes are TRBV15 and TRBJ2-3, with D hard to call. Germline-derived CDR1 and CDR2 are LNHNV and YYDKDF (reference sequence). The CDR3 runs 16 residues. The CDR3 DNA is TGTGCTACCAGCAGAGATTTGGGTCATGCAGTAGATACGCAGTATTTT. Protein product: CATSRDLGHAVDTQYF.

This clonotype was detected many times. CDR3 bases: TGTGCCAGCAGCCCGACAGGGACGGAGGAGGAGCAGTACTTC. Protein: CASSPTGTEEEQYF. This chain connects TRBV7-9 to TRBJ2-7; 7 bases are a match to TRBD1. The germline V gene has CDR1 SEHNR and CDR2 FQNEAQ (reference sequence). J gave up 7 bases and V 5 bases, and 11 bases lay outside the gene matches. The CDR3 consists of 14 residues.

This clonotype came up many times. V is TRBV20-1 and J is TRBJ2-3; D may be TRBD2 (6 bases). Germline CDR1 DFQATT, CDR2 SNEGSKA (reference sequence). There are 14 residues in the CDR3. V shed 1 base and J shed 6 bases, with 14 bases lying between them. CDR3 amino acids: CSARGSGLWDTQYF. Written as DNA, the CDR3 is TGCAGTGCTAGAGGTAGCGGCCTTTGGGATACGCAGTATTTT.

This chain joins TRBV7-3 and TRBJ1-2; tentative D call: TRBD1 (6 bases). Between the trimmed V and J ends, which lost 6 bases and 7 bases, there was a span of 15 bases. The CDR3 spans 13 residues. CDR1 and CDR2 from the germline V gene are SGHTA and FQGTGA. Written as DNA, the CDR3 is TGTGCCAGCAGTCAAACAGGGAGTGCTGGCTACACCTTC. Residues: CASSQTGSAGYTF.

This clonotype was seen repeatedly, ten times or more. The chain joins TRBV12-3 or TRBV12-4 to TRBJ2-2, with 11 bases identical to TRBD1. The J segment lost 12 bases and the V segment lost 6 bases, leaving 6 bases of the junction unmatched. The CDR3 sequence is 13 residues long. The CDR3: CASRGQGVVKLFF. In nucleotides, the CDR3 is TGTGCCAGCAGGGGACAGGGGGTAGTAAAGCTGTTTTTT.

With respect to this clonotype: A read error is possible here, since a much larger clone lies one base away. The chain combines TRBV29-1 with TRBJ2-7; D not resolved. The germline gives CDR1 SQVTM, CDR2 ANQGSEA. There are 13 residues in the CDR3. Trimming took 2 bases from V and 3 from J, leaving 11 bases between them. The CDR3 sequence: CSVESSEDYEQYF. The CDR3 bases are TGCAGCGTTGAAAGCAGTGAGGACTACGAGCAGTACTTC.

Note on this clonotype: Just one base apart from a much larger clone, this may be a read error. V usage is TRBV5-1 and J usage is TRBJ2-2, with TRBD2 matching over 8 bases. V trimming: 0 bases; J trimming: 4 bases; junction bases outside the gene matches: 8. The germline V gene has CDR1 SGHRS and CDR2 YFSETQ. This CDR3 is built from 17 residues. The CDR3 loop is CASSLANGGAATGELFF. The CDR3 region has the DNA TGCGCCAGCAGCTTGGCTAACGGGGGGGCCGCCACCGGGGAGCTGTTTTTT.

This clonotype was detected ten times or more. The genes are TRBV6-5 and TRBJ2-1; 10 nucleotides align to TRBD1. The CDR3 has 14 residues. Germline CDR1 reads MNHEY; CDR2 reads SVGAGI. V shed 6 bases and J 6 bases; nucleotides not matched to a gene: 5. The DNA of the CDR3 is TGTGCCAGCAGGGACAGGGGGAAGTTCAATGAGCAGTTCTTC. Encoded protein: CASRDRGKFNEQFF.

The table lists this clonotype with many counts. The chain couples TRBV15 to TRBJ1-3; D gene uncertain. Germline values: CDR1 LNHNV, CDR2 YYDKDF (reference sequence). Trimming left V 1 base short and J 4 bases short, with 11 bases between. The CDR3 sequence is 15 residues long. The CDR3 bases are TGTGCCACCAGCAGAGCCGACTTAGGAGGAAACACCATATATTTT. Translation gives CATSRADLGGNTIYF.

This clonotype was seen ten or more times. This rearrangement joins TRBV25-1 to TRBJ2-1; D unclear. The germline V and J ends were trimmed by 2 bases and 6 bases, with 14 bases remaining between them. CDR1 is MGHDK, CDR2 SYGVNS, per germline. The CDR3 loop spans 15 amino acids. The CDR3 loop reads CASSEPGPRRNEQFF. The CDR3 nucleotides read TGTGCCAGCAGTGAACCGGGCCCCCGGCGCAATGAGCAGTTCTTC. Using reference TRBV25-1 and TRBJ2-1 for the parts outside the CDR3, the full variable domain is EADIYQTPRYLVIGTGKKITLECSQTMGHDKMYWYQQDPGMELHLIHYSYGVNSTEKGDLSSESTVSRIRTEHFPLTLESARPSHTSQYLCASSEPGPRRNEQFFGPGTRLTVL.

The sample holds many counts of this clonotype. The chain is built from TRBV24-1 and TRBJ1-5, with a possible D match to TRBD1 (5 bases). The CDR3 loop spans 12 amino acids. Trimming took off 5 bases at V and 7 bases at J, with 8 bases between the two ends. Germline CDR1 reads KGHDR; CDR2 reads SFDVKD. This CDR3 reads CATSARGQPQHF. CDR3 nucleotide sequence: TGTGCCACCAGTGCGAGGGGCCAGCCCCAGCATTTT.

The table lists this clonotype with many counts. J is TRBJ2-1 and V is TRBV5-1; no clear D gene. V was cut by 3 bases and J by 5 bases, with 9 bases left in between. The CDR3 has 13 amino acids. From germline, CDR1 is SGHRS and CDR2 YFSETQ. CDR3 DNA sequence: TGCGCCAGCAGCTCGGACCCCAACAATGAGCAGTTCTTC. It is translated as CASSSDPNNEQFF.

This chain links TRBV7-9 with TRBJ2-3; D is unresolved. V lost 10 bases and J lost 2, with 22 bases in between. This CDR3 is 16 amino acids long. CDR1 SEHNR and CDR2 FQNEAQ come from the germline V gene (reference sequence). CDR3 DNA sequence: TGTGCCACTACGGGCCCGAGACGGATAAACACAGATACGCAGTATTTT. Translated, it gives CATTGPRRINTDTQYF.

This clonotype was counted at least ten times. In DNA, the CDR3 is TGTGCCAGCTCACTTCGTGGCCAGAGGGGAGAGACCCAGTACTTC. Encoded protein: CASSLRGQRGETQYF. The V gene is TRBV18, the J gene TRBJ2-5, with D perhaps being TRBD1 or TRBD2 (5 bases each). CDR3 size: 15 residues. Germline assignment: CDR1 KGHSH and CDR2 LQKENI. V lost 4 bases and J 4 bases, leaving 16 bases between the germline ends.

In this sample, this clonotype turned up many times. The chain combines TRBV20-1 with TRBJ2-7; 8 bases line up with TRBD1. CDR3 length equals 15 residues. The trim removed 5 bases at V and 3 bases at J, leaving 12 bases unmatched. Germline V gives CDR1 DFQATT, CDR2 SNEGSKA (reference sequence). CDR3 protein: CSAAAGGRVLYEQYF. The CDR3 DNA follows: TGCAGTGCTGCAGCAGGGGGCAGGGTCCTCTACGAGCAGTACTTC.

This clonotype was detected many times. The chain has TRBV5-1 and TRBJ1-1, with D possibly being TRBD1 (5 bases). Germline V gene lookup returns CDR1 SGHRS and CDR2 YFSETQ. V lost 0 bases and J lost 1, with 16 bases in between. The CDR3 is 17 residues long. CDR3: CASSLEVRGRQNTEAFF. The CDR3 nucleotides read TGCGCCAGCAGCTTGGAGGTTAGGGGCAGACAGAACACTGAAGCTTTCTTT.

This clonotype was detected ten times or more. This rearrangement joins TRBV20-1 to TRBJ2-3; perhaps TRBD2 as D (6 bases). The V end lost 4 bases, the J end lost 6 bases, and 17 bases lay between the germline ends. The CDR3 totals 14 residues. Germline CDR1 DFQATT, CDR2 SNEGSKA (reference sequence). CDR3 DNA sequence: TGCAGTGCTAATTTTTGGGGAGGCGAGGATACGCAGTATTTT. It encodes CSANFWGGEDTQYF.

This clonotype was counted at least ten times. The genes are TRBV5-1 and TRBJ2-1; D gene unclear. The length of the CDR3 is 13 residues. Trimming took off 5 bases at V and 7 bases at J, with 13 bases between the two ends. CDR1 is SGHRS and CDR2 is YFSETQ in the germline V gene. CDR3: CASSTPGPNEQFF. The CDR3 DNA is TGCGCCAGCAGTACCCCGGGCCCAAATGAGCAGTTCTTC.

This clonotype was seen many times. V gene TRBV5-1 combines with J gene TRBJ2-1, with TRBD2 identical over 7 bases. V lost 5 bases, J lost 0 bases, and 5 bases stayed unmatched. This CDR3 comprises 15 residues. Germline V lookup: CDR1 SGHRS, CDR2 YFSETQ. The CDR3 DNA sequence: TGCGCCAGCAGTCTAGCGGCAAGCTCCTACAATGAGCAGTTCTTC. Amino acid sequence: CASSLAASSYNEQFF.

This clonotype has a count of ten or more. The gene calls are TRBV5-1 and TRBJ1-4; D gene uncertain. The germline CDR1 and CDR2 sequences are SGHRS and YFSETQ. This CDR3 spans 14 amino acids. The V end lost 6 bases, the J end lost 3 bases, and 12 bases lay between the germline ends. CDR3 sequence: CASNPRPPNEKLFF. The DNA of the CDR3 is TGCGCCAGCAACCCTCGGCCCCCTAATGAAAAACTGTTTTTT.

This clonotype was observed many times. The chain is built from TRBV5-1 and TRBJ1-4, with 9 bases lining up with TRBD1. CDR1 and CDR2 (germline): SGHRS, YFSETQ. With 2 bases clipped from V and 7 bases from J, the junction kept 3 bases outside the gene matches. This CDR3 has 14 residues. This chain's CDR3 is CASSFTGGGEKLFF. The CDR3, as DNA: TGCGCCAGCAGCTTCACAGGGGGCGGTGAAAAACTGTTTTTT. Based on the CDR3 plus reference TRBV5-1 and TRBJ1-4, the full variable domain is KAGVTQTPRYLIKTRGQQVTLSCSPISGHRSVSWYQQTPGQGLQFLFEYFSETQRNKGNFPGRFSGRQFSNSRSEMNVSTLELGDSALYLCASSFTGGGEKLFFGSGTQLSVL.

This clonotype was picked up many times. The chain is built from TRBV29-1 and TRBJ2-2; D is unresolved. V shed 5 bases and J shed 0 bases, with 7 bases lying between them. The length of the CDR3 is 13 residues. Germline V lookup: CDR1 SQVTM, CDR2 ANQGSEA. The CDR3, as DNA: TGCAGCGTTTCTGGCACGAACACCGGGGAGCTGTTTTTT. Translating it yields CSVSGTNTGELFF.

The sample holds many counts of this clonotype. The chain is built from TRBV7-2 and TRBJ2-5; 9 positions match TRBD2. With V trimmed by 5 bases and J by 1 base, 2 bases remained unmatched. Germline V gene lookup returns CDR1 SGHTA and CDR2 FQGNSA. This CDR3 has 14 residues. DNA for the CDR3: TGTGCCAGCAGCCGGACTAGCGCCCAAGAGACCCAGTACTTC. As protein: CASSRTSAQETQYF.

CDR3 sequence (DNA): TGTGCCAGTAGTATGGGAGTATGGTACGAGCAGTACTTC. Its translation is CASSMGVWYEQYF. The chain employs TRBV19 and TRBJ2-7; the D gene is possibly TRBD2 (5 bases). The V and J ends lost 3 bases and 4 bases respectively, with 10 bases between them. This CDR3 is 13 amino acids long. Per the germline V gene, CDR1 is LNHDA and CDR2 is SQIVND (reference sequence).